This T cell receptor (beta chain) was recorded in a study of breast tumors, draining lymph nodes, adjacent tissues. Whole-study results and caveats: Compared with lymph nodes, tumors were less diverse; compared with nontumor tissue, more. Compared with basal-like, luminal-like tumors shared significantly more repertoire with nontumor tissue. Tumor T cell lymph node origin was a supported hypothesis, not proven.

A single record per CDR3 protein comes from TCRdb applying MiXCR to the multiplex PCR reads. The sample lists some 130,000 distinct CDR3 sequences; about 20% were seen once. Breast cancer patients provided tissue from their axillary draining lymph nodes. This clonotype was seen once. Its matching antigen is unknown. A much larger clone lies a single base off, so this may be a read error. Germline loops: CDR1 SGHRS, CDR2 YFSETQ. The CDR3 totals 14 residues. Input material: axillary lymph node tissue. The chain employs TRBV5-1 and TRBJ2-2; 7 nucleotides match TRBD2. The clonotype originates from a female donor with breast cancer. Some clones in this sample may be carry-over from other donors' samples. The CDR3 bases are TGCGCCAGCAACTTGGCGGGGAGGGTCGGGGAGCTGTTTTTT. It is translated as CASNLAGRVGELFF.